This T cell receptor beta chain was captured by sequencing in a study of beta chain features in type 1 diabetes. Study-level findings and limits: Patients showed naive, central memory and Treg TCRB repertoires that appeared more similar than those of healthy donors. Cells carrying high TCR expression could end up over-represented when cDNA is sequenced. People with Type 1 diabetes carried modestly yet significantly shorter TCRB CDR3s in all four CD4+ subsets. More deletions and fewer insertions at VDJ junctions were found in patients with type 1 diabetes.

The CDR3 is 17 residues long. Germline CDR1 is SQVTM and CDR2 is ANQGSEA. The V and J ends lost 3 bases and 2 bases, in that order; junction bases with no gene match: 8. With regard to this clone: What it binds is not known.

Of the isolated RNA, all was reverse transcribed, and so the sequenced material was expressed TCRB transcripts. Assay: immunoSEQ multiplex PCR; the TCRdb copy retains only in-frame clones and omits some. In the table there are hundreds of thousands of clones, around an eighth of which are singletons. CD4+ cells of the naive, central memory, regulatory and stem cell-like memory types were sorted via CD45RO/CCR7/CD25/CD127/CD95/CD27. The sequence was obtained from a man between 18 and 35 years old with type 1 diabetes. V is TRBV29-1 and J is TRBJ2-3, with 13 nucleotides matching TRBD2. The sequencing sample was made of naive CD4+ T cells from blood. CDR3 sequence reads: CSVEDSGLAGATDTQYF. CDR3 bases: TGCAGCGTTGAGGATAGTGGACTAGCGGGGGCCACAGATACGCAGTATTTT.